Below, one TCR beta chain is given with its context. The antigen it recognizes is unknown. Per-base qualities were not stored, and no clone one base away is much larger. Healthy HIV-negative adults with no recently reported acute infections or vaccinations were included as donors. Every donor was a Caucasian adult living in Nashville, Tennessee, USA. For unsorted samples, tens of millions of PBMCs were counted, and genomic DNA was extracted using the QIAamp DNA Blood Mini kit. Blood was obtained by leukapheresis, after which PBMCs were separated by Ficoll-Histopaque density gradient centrifugation and cryopreserved in liquid nitrogen vapor phase. Using the deep immunoSEQ assay, multiplex PCR amplified TCR CDR3 regions from genomic DNA. Genomic DNA extracted from each cell subset was distributed evenly over all wells of several immunoSEQ 96-well plates, and each plate served as one replicate. Each replicate PCR for unsorted PBMC received 300 to 350 ng genomic DNA, equal to approximately 29,000 T cell genomes. Genomic DNA from unsorted PBMC was sequenced over ten immunoSEQ deep assay plates. The purified libraries were quantified using a Qubit 3.0 fluorometer, sized with a Bioanalyzer 2100, and then quantified again using the KAPA Library Quantification kit. Each immunoSEQ 96-well plate was sequenced on its own single-read 150-cycle Illumina NextSeq 550 flow cell. From the authors' description of their analysis: The immunoSEQ output contained only junctional sequences without quality scores, so filtering could not match that applied to full-length reads. To assign V/J genes and CDR3, sequences were annotated against IMGT germline references using PyIR, a Python wrapper for IgBLAST v1.9. Any read was removed if the V/J assignment was weak (E-value above 1e-6), the CDR3 was missing, or the read contained stop codons, out-of-frame junctions, or ambiguous translated residues. A V3J clonotype was defined by an identical inferred V gene, J gene, and CDR3 amino acid sequence. Percentage overlap between repertoires was calculated by dividing the number of shared unique clonotypes by the size of the smaller repertoire. Repertoire richness was assessed with RTK rarefaction, the Chao1 estimator, and Recon v2.1 estimates of unobserved clonotypes. The immuneACCESS repertoire file appears here via TCRdb, limited to in-frame rearrangements. These files lack a portion of the clones; in checked studies, under half of the deficit traces to unresolved V genes, and the cause of the others is not known. The DNA gave D and trimming, while V, J and clone size come from that table. The sample profile shows about 480,000 clones; more than 65% of them were found once. The top ten clones comprise under 15% of the sample.

The sample is drawn from a study of shared clonotypes between healthy human individuals (TCRdb year 2020). With regard to the full study: Two women and a few men aged 18 to 49 years were included in the cohort. The study deeply sequenced blood TCR repertoires of several healthy adults to estimate repertoire size and the extent of clonotype sharing between individuals. Libraries were prepared and TCR repertoires were sequenced by different laboratories using diverse techniques, in order to increase sequencing depth and limit assay-specific biases. Leukapheresis yielded between about 0.94 and 9.5 billion PBMCs per donor.

The CDR3 runs 17 amino acids, cysteine and phenylalanine included. Only the CDR3 region is kept as DNA, spanning 51 bases read in frame from base 1. CDR1 and CDR2 are drawn from the germline V gene (reference sequence): SEHNR, FQNEAQ. The junction shows trimming of 5 bases on V and 5 bases on J, plus 24 bases between the germline ends. Study-wide conclusions, independent of this receptor: Pairwise subsampling led to the expectation that sequencing depth would affect the degree of clonotype sharing among donors. Only blood was sampled, and tissue TCR repertoires likely differ from those in blood. Because the study included a small number of donors, the genetic and exposure-history diversity represented was limited.

The chain uses TRBV7-9 and TRBJ2-5; a tentative D match to TRBD1 spans 6 bases. This sequence originates from a woman aged 40 to 49 in good health. Some clones in this sample may be carry-over from other donors' samples. The sequenced material came from PBMCs. For the CDR3, the sequence is CASSPYDRLHFRETQYF. The sequenced DNA is TGTGCCAGCAGCCCGTACGACAGGCTCCATTTTAGGGAGACCCAGTACTTC.